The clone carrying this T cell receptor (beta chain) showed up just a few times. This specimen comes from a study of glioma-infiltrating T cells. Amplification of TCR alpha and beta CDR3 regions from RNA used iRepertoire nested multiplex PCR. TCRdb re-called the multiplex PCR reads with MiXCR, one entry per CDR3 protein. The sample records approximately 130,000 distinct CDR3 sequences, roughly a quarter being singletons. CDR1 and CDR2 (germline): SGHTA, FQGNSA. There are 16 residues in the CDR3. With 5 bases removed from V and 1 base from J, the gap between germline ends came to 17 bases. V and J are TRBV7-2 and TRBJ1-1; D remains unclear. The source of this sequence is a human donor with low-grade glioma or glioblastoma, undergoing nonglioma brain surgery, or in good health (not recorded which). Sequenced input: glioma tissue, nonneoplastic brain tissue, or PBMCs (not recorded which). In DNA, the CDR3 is TGTGCCAGCAGCCCCGAGGCTGGACGGAAGAACACTGAAGCTTTCTTT. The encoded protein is CASSPEAGRKNTEAFF.